One sample yielded the 31 T cell receptor beta chains listed below, sequenced in a study of identical twins. TCRdb reprocessed the 5' RACE reads with MiXCR, giving one entry per CDR3 protein. The profile shows 400,000 to 500,000 distinct CDR3 sequences, roughly 18% of them singletons. The sample taken for sequencing was naive T cells sorted from blood. The source of these receptors is a middle-aged man in good health.

There are many counts of this clonotype. V usage is TRBV16 and J usage is TRBJ2-1; 8 bases align to TRBD2. CDR3 length equals 17 residues. With V trimmed by 11 bases and J by 5 bases, 20 bases remained unmatched. Germline V gives CDR1 KGHSY, CDR2 FQNENV. The CDR3 nucleotides are TGTGCCTCTAACCTCGGGCTGCTACTAGCGGATAACAATGAGCAGTTCTTC. It specifies CASNLGLLLADNNEQFF.

This clonotype has at least ten counts. J is TRBJ2-7 and V is TRBV7-2; D perhaps matches TRBD1 (7 bases). This CDR3 region has 14 residues. Trimming cost V 2 bases and J 3 bases, with 11 bases left between them. Looked up from germline, CDR1 is SGHTA and CDR2 is FQGNSA. CDR3 loop: CASSLYRGLYEQYF. In nucleotides, the CDR3 is TGTGCCAGCAGCTTATACAGGGGACTCTACGAGCAGTACTTC.

Ten or more counts support this clonotype. This chain joins TRBV7-2 and TRBJ2-3, with 8 bases that match TRBD1. Per the germline V gene, CDR1 is SGHTA and CDR2 is FQGNSA. This CDR3 spans 16 amino acids. V shed 4 bases and J 0 bases; nucleotides not matched to a gene: 6. CDR3 coding DNA: TGTGCCAGCAGCTGGACAGGGCGCCCTAGCACAGATACGCAGTATTTT. The encoded protein is CASSWTGRPSTDTQYF.

This clonotype was picked up many times. This chain links TRBV5-1 with TRBJ1-6, with D uncertain. Germline CDR1 and CDR2: SGHRS and YFSETQ. Trimming removed 2 bases from V and 8 bases from J, with 5 bases in between. The CDR3 is 12 amino acids. The CDR3: CASSLDDSPLHF. The CDR3 DNA sequence: TGCGCCAGCAGCTTAGATGATTCACCCCTCCACTTT. The variable domain in full, with the rest retrieved from reference TRBV5-1 and TRBJ1-6, is KAGVTQTPRYLIKTRGQQVTLSCSPISGHRSVSWYQQTPGQGLQFLFEYFSETQRNKGNFPGRFSGRQFSNSRSEMNVSTLELGDSALYLCASSLDDSPLHFGNGTRLTVT.

V usage is TRBV19 and J usage is TRBJ2-7; 9 bases fit TRBD2. CDR3 length: 14 residues. V shed 7 bases, J shed 0 bases, and the junction held 4 bases outside the gene matches. Germline V gene lookup returns CDR1 LNHDA and CDR2 SQIVND (reference sequence). CDR3 loop: CASKTSGSSYEQYF. CDR3 in DNA: TGTGCCAGTAAGACTAGCGGAAGCTCCTACGAGCAGTACTTC. Variable domain in full (rest from reference TRBV19 and TRBJ2-7): DGGITQSPKYLFRKEGQNVTLSCEQNLNHDAMYWYRQDPGQGLRLIYYSQIVNDFQKGDIAEGYSVSREKKESFPLTVTSAQKNPTAFYLCASKTSGSSYEQYFGPGTRLTVT.

This chain connects TRBV6-2 or TRBV6-3 to TRBJ2-5; 14 bases line up with TRBD2. Germline CDR1 MNHEY, CDR2 SVGEGT. The CDR3 runs 17 residues. The trim removed 7 bases at V and 1 base at J, leaving 8 bases unmatched. The CDR3 DNA follows: TGTGCCAGCACCGACCTCGGGACTAGCGGGGGCCAAGAGACCCAGTACTTC. Protein product: CASTDLGTSGGQETQYF.

This rearrangement joins TRBV12-3 or TRBV12-4 to TRBJ2-1; no reliable D call. The CDR3 sequence is 18 residues long. V was trimmed by 0 bases and J by 0 bases, leaving 15 bases between them. CDR3 amino acids: CASSLAGFGRHSYNEQFF. In DNA, the CDR3 is TGTGCCAGCAGTTTAGCGGGCTTCGGACGGCACTCCTACAATGAGCAGTTCTTC.

J is TRBJ2-1 and V is TRBV19; D unresolved. Trimming shortened V by 4 bases and J by 9 bases, and 16 bases separated the two germline ends. CDR1 is LNHDA and CDR2 is SQIVND in the germline V gene (reference sequence). CDR3 size: 14 residues. The CDR3 region has the DNA TGTGCCAGTAGTAGTGGTAGGCCCGGCCTTGAGCAGTTCTTC. It specifies CASSSGRPGLEQFF.

The chain joins TRBV15 to TRBJ2-7; 9 bases map to TRBD1. The CDR3 loop spans 15 amino acids. V gave up 5 bases and J gave up 3 bases; unmatched junction bases: 8. The germline gives CDR1 LNHNV, CDR2 YYDKDF (reference sequence). The CDR3 nucleotides read TGTGCCACCAGCGTAGGACAGGGGATCATCTACGAGCAGTACTTC. Amino acids: CATSVGQGIIYEQYF.

The V gene is TRBV4-1, the J gene TRBJ1-1, with D tentatively TRBD1 (5 bases). Germline V gene data show CDR1 as MGHRA and CDR2 as YSYEKL. CDR3 length: 14 amino acids. V lost 6 bases, J lost 5 bases, and 16 bases lay in between. The CDR3 nucleotides are TGCGCCAGCAGTCGGGACCAACTTAGTACTGAAGCTTTCTTT. It codes for CASSRDQLSTEAFF.

The chain joins TRBV28 to TRBJ2-3, with D perhaps TRBD1 or TRBD2 (6 bases each). CDR3 length equals 14 residues. Germline CDR1 and CDR2: MDHEN and SYDVKM. Between the trimmed V and J ends, which lost 5 bases and 8 bases, there was a span of 17 bases. In DNA, the CDR3 is TGTGCCAGCAGTCCCGGGGGCGTCCTTGGTACGCAGTATTTT. Translating it yields CASSPGGVLGTQYF.

The chain combines TRBV20-1 with TRBJ2-3; 10 nucleotides match TRBD1. The CDR3 is 14 amino acids. The germline gives CDR1 DFQATT, CDR2 SNEGSKA (reference sequence). With 2 bases clipped from V and 6 bases from J, the junction kept 5 bases outside the gene matches. The CDR3 loop reads CSARWDRGGDTQYF. CDR3 nucleotide sequence: TGCAGTGCTAGATGGGACAGGGGAGGTGATACGCAGTATTTT.

This clonotype was detected ten times or more. The rearrangement uses TRBV5-1 and TRBJ2-2; a possible D gene is TRBD2 (6 bases). The CDR3 is 17 amino acids. V lost 3 bases, J lost 5 bases, and 20 bases lay in between. Germline V gene sequence: CDR1 SGHRS, CDR2 YFSETQ. The CDR3 DNA sequence: TGCGCCAGCAGCTCCCCCCTCGGGGTCGGGAGAACCGGGGAGCTGTTTTTT. Translating gives CASSSPLGVGRTGELFF.

At least ten counts were recorded for this clonotype. V and J are TRBV7-9 and TRBJ1-1; D may be TRBD1 (6 bases). Germline V gene sequence: CDR1 SEHNR, CDR2 FQNEAQ (reference sequence). V was trimmed by 0 bases and J by 0 bases, leaving 14 bases between them. The CDR3 runs 17 residues. CDR3: CASSLALGRGMNTEAFF. CDR3 coding DNA: TGTGCCAGCAGCTTAGCGCTGGGCAGGGGTATGAACACTGAAGCTTTCTTT.

In its sample, this clonotype was seen a few times. A much larger clone is a single base away; this may be a read error. The genes are TRBV25-1 and TRBJ1-3; no clear D gene. Germline CDR1 reads MGHDK; CDR2 reads SYGVNS. The CDR3 totals 12 residues. V lost 7 bases and J 0 bases, leaving 4 bases between the germline ends. CDR3 nucleotides: TGTGCCAGCATGAGCTCTGGAAACACCATATATTTT. Translated: CASMSSGNTIYF.

This clonotype was seen a few times. The chain couples TRBV6-1 to TRBJ2-1, with 10 positions matching TRBD2. Per germline, CDR1 MNHNS and CDR2 SASEGT. The trim removed 3 bases at V and 5 bases at J, leaving 4 bases unmatched. The CDR3 sequence is 15 residues long. Here the CDR3 reads CASSESTSGHNEQFF. The CDR3 DNA is TGTGCCAGCAGTGAGTCGACTAGCGGGCACAATGAGCAGTTCTTC.

The sample holds a few counts of this clonotype. The J gene is TRBJ2-3, the V gene TRBV7-9; D is unclear. Germline lookup yields CDR1 SEHNR and CDR2 FQNEAQ (reference sequence). Trimming removed 6 bases from V and 2 bases from J, with 21 bases in between. CDR3 length: 17 amino acids. CDR3 coding DNA: TGTGCCAGCAGTCGATTTTTCCTCGGCGGAACCACAGATACGCAGTATTTT. It encodes CASSRFFLGGTTDTQYF.

The gene calls are TRBV7-9 and TRBJ2-3, with 9 bases identical to TRBD1. Per germline, CDR1 SEHNR and CDR2 FQNEAQ (reference sequence). The CDR3 has 16 amino acids. The ends lost 4 bases at V and 5 bases at J; junction bases unmatched: 10. The chain's CDR3 is CASSSLPGQGQDTQYF. CDR3 bases: TGTGCCAGCAGCTCCCTTCCGGGACAGGGACAAGATACGCAGTATTTT.

V gene TRBV5-1 combines with J gene TRBJ2-6; perhaps TRBD1 as D (6 bases). Germline values: CDR1 SGHRS, CDR2 YFSETQ. This CDR3 has 17 amino acids. The V end lost 3 bases, the J end lost 0 bases, and 13 bases lay between the germline ends. The CDR3 reads CASSWGTRASGANVLTF. The CDR3 region has the DNA TGCGCCAGCAGCTGGGGGACACGGGCCTCTGGGGCCAACGTCCTGACTTTC.

This clonotype has at least ten counts. This chain uses TRBV5-1 with TRBJ2-2; possible D gene TRBD2, 5 bases. CDR1 is SGHRS and CDR2 is YFSETQ in the germline V gene. V lost 4 bases and J lost 2, with 9 bases in between. The CDR3 runs to 14 residues. CDR3 sequence (DNA): TGCGCCAGCAGCGACGGGGATAACACCGGGGAGCTGTTTTTT. This sequence encodes CASSDGDNTGELFF.

This clonotype was seen a handful of times. V gene TRBV10-3 combines with J gene TRBJ1-2, with D hard to call. CDR1 and CDR2 (germline): ENHRY, SYGVKD. V lost 6 bases and J 1 base, leaving 9 bases between the germline ends. The CDR3 has 13 residues. In nucleotides, the CDR3 is TGTGCCATCAGGAAGGATAGTAACTATGGCTACACCTTC. It translates to CAIRKDSNYGYTF.

This clonotype was seen a few times. The rearrangement uses TRBV10-3 and TRBJ2-1; D call uncertain. Between the trimmed V and J ends, which lost 6 bases and 6 bases, there was a span of 12 bases. Germline lookup yields CDR1 ENHRY and CDR2 SYGVKD. There are 13 residues in the CDR3. CDR3 loop: CAISPAESNEQFF. The DNA for the CDR3 is TGTGCCATCAGCCCCGCAGAGAGCAATGAGCAGTTCTTC.

This clonotype was detected many times. This chain uses TRBV30 with TRBJ2-2; 8 positions match TRBD1. The CDR3 runs 14 residues. V dropped 8 bases and J dropped 6; count of bases not matched to a gene: 11. Germline V gene sequence: CDR1 GTSNPN, CDR2 SVGIG (reference sequence). CDR3 region: CARRFGQGPGELFF. The CDR3 region has the DNA TGTGCCAGAAGATTCGGACAGGGTCCCGGGGAGCTGTTTTTT. Drawing the rest from reference TRBV30 and TRBJ2-2, the complete variable domain is SQTIHQWPATLVQPVGSPLSLECTVEGTSNPNLYWYRQAAGRGLQLLFYSVGIGQISSEVPQNLSASRPQDRQFILSSKKLLLSDSGFYLCARRFGQGPGELFFGEGSRLTVL.

This clonotype was observed at least ten times. The genes are TRBV29-1 and TRBJ1-1, with D perhaps matching TRBD1 (5 bases). The CDR3 loop spans 14 amino acids. The germline V gene encodes CDR1 SQVTM and CDR2 ANQGSEA. V dropped 0 bases and J dropped 1 base, with 9 bases sitting between them. The CDR3 region is CSVEDQGENTEAFF. DNA for the CDR3: TGCAGCGTTGAAGATCAAGGGGAGAACACTGAAGCTTTCTTT.

This clonotype has at least ten counts. The chain is built from TRBV5-1 and TRBJ2-5; D not certain. Germline CDR1 SGHRS, CDR2 YFSETQ. V lost 4 bases to trimming and J lost 5 bases, with 9 bases between them. This CDR3 region has 12 residues. For the CDR3, the DNA is TGCGCCAGCAGCATCAGTAGTGAGACCCAGTACTTC. It is translated as CASSISSETQYF.

V is TRBV6-1 and J is TRBJ2-1; the D gene could be TRBD1 or TRBD2 (6 bases each). V was pared by 6 bases and J by 1 base, with 22 bases between. This CDR3 has 18 residues. Germline V gene data show CDR1 as MNHNS and CDR2 as SASEGT. The CDR3 DNA follows: TGTGCCAGCAGGGGGGCGGAGGGGAGCAACCCTTCCTACAATGAGCAGTTCTTC. Translating gives CASRGAEGSNPSYNEQFF.

A remark on this clonotype: A much larger clone lies a single base off, so this may be a read error. The chain joins TRBV7-9 to TRBJ1-5, with D unresolved. CDR3 length: 12 residues. CDR1 is SEHNR, CDR2 FQNEAQ, per germline (reference sequence). The chain's CDR3 is CASSLENQPQRF. The CDR3 nucleotides read TGTGCCAGCAGCCTGGAAAATCAGCCCCAGCGTTTT. The full variable domain, rest sourced from reference TRBV7-9 and TRBJ1-5, is DTGVSQNPRHKITKRGQNVTFRCDPISEHNRLYWYRQTLGQGPEFLTYFQNEAQLEKSRLLSDRFSAERPKGSFSTLEIQRTEQGDSAMYLCASSLENQPQRFGDGTRLSIL.

This clonotype was observed a few times. The chain recombines TRBV7-9 with TRBJ2-7; D is perhaps TRBD1 (5 bases). Germline CDR1 SEHNR, CDR2 FQNEAQ (reference sequence). V was cut by 2 bases and J by 6 bases, with 14 bases left in between. The CDR3 totals 14 residues. The CDR3 here is CASSLWTSPSEQYF. The CDR3 nucleotides are TGTGCCAGCAGCTTATGGACAAGCCCTAGCGAGCAGTACTTC.

The rearrangement links TRBV7-9 to TRBJ2-2; TRBD1 matches at 11 bases. CDR1 is SEHNR, CDR2 FQNEAQ, per germline (reference sequence). Trimming removed 5 bases from V and 7 bases from J; junction bases left unmatched: 9. This CDR3 contains 16 residues. CDR3 protein: CASSPPDRGLGGELFF. Written as DNA, the CDR3 is TGTGCCAGCAGCCCGCCGGACAGGGGGCTTGGCGGGGAGCTGTTTTTT.

The chain couples TRBV19 to TRBJ1-2; 12 bases line up with TRBD1. With V trimmed by 11 bases and J by 8 bases, 15 bases remained unmatched. This CDR3 has 15 residues. CDR1 and CDR2 from the germline V gene are LNHDA and SQIVND (reference sequence). CDR3 amino acids: CAGGSGTGGRSGYTF. The DNA of the CDR3 is TGTGCCGGAGGGTCCGGGACAGGGGGCAGGTCGGGCTACACCTTC. The variable domain in full, with the rest retrieved from reference TRBV19 and TRBJ1-2, is DGGITQSPKYLFRKEGQNVTLSCEQNLNHDAMYWYRQDPGQGLRLIYYSQIVNDFQKGDIAEGYSVSREKKESFPLTVTSAQKNPTAFYLCAGGSGTGGRSGYTFGSGTRLTVV.

V is TRBV29-1 and J is TRBJ2-7; D possibly matches TRBD1 or TRBD2 (5 bases each). CDR3 length: 12 amino acids. CDR1 SQVTM and CDR2 ANQGSEA come from the germline V gene. V was pared by 7 bases and J by 7 bases, with 17 bases between. CDR3 nucleotide sequence: TGCAGCGGGGGGAATACTGGGAGTGAGCAGTACTTC. It specifies CSGGNTGSEQYF.